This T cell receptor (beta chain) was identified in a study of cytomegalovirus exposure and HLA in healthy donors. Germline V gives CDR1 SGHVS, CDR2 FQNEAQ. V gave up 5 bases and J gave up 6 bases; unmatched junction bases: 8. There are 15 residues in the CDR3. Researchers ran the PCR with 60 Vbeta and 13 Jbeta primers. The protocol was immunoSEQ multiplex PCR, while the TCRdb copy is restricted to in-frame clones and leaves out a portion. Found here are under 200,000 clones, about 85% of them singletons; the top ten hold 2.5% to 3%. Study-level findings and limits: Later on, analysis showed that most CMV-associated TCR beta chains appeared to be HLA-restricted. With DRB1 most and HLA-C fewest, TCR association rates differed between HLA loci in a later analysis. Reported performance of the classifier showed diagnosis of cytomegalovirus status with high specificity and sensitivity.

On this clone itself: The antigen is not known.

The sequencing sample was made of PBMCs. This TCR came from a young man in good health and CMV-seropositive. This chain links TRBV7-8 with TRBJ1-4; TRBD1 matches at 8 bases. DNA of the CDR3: TGTGCCAGCAGCCCCCGGACAGGGAGGTATGAAAAACTGTTTTTT. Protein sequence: CASSPRTGRYEKLFF.